This T cell receptor (beta chain) was sequenced in a study of regulatory T cells in long-lasting Graves disease. The study's findings and limits: Persistent disease samples used TRBV28, TRBJ1-2 and TRBJ2-5 preferentially.

Germline-derived CDR1 and CDR2 are MDHEN and SYDVKM. V gave up 2 bases and J gave up 5 bases, with 17 bases separating them. CDR3 length equals 16 residues. The time point: newly diagnosed GD, antithyroid drugs for less than 3 months. RNA isolated from PBMCs was used to make the TCR library. This clonotype was observed many times. What it binds is unknown. Relying on iRepertoire HTBI primers and Arm-PCR of CDR3 regions, the team built TCR beta libraries. In TCRdb, the multiplex PCR reads were re-called with MiXCR into one record per CDR3 protein. The sample carries around 400,000 distinct CDR3 sequences, roughly 16% recorded once.

The clonotype was recovered from a female donor with Graves disease. The input for sequencing was peripheral blood mononuclear cells (PBMCs), taken at new diagnosis, from a patient treated with antithyroid drugs. J is TRBJ2-3 and V is TRBV28; D assignment may be TRBD1 or TRBD2 (5 bases each). CDR3 nucleotides: TGTGCCAGCAGTTTAGGACGGTGGGGGACGGAAGATACGCAGTATTTT. The encoded protein is CASSLGRWGTEDTQYF.